The 29 T cell receptor beta chains below were found in one sample sequenced in a study of blood T cell repertoires in COVID-19. Measured with immunoSEQ multiplex PCR; TCRdb has only the in-frame clones, and not every one. The sample consists of more than 9,500 clones, less than 85% of them appearing once. The sequenced sample was peripheral blood. Receptors were obtained from a human donor in a cohort sampled during active COVID-19.

This clone has only a few counts. V and J are TRBV18 and TRBJ2-7; the match to TRBD1 covers 9 bases. The V gene end was trimmed by 3 bases and the J gene end by 2 bases; junction bases not matched to a gene: 2. This CDR3 has 14 residues. CDR1 is KGHSH, CDR2 LQKENI, per germline. As DNA, the CDR3 is TGTGCCAGCTCACCTGGGACAGGGACCTACGAGCAGTACTTC. As protein: CASSPGTGTYEQYF.

V gene TRBV24-1 combines with J gene TRBJ1-2; D gene unclear. The germline gives CDR1 KGHDR, CDR2 SFDVKD. The CDR3 is 15 amino acids. V lost 3 bases, J lost 7 bases, and 17 bases lay in between. CDR3 nucleotide sequence: TGTGCCACCAGTGATCCTGGTCGAAAACCGGGTGGCTACACCTTC. Its translation: CATSDPGRKPGGYTF.

V is TRBV7-6 and J is TRBJ2-5; TRBD1 aligns across 8 bases. CDR1 and CDR2 from the germline V gene are SGHVS and FNYEAQ. J gave up 3 bases and V 5 bases, and 2 bases lay outside the gene matches. This CDR3 comprises 13 residues. For the CDR3, the DNA is TGTGCCAGCAGCCAGGACAGGGAAGAGACCCAGTACTTC. Its protein is CASSQDREETQYF.

This clone was picked up a small number of times. This chain connects TRBV6-2 or TRBV6-3 to TRBJ2-7; no reliable D call. Germline CDR1 and CDR2: MNHEY and SVGEGT. V lost 1 base and J 5 bases, leaving 12 bases between the germline ends. There are 14 residues in the CDR3. The CDR3 sequence is CASSYLWQFNEQYF. In DNA, the CDR3 is TGTGCCAGCAGTTACTTGTGGCAGTTTAACGAGCAGTACTTC.

The V gene is TRBV3-1 (or the pseudogene TRBV3-2), the J gene TRBJ2-7; a weak D match, TRBD1 (6 bases). Germline V CDR1 and CDR2: LGHDT, YNNKEL (reference sequence). The length of the CDR3 is 14 residues. Deletions cut 4 bases from V and 1 base from J, with 11 bases between. The DNA for the CDR3 is TGTGCCAGCAGCCGATGGGACATTTCCTACGAGCAGTACTTC. Amino acids: CASSRWDISYEQYF.

The rearrangement links TRBV11-2 to TRBJ2-4; 7 bases are a match to TRBD2. The V segment lost 2 bases and the J segment 1 base; nucleotides outside the gene matches: 5. The CDR3 contains 16 residues. Per germline, CDR1 SGHAT and CDR2 FQNNGV. The CDR3 loop reads CASSLRWEGAKNIQYF. The CDR3 coding sequence is TGTGCCAGCAGCTTACGGTGGGAGGGGGCCAAAAACATTCAGTACTTC.

The gene calls are TRBV6-1 and TRBJ1-2; D ambiguous. With 3 bases removed from V and 0 bases from J, the gap between germline ends came to 5 bases. The CDR3 contains 13 residues. The germline V gene encodes CDR1 MNHNS and CDR2 SASEGT. Here the CDR3 reads CASSERANYGYTF. CDR3 nucleotides: TGTGCCAGCAGTGAGAGGGCTAACTATGGCTACACCTTC.

This clone was observed a handful of times. This chain's CDR3 is CATSDVEANQPQHF. Written as DNA, the CDR3 is TGTGCCACCAGTGACGTCGAGGCGAATCAGCCCCAGCATTTT. This rearrangement joins TRBV24-1 to TRBJ1-5; D not resolved. CDR1 and CDR2 (germline): KGHDR, SFDVKD. There are 14 residues in the CDR3. V lost 4 bases and J 4 bases, leaving 10 bases between the germline ends.

This chain uses TRBV2 with TRBJ1-5; no firm D call. Germline CDR1 and CDR2: SNHLY and FYNNEI. V was cut by 7 bases and J by 2 bases, with 9 bases left in between. The CDR3 extends over 13 amino acids. The CDR3 loop is CASKREGNQPQHF. CDR3 nucleotide sequence: TGTGCCAGCAAGCGTGAGGGCAATCAGCCCCAGCATTTT.

V and J are TRBV18 and TRBJ2-3, with D hard to call. This CDR3 comprises 13 residues. CDR1 is KGHSH and CDR2 is LQKENI in the germline V gene. Deletions cut 4 bases from V and 0 bases from J, with 5 bases between. CDR3 nucleotides: TGTGCCAGCTCACTCTTTAGCACAGATACGCAGTATTTT. Amino acids: CASSLFSTDTQYF.

The chain uses TRBV27 and TRBJ2-1; TRBD2 might be the D (7 bases). This CDR3 comprises 14 residues. The germline V gene has CDR1 MNHEY and CDR2 SMNVEV (reference sequence). V was trimmed by 0 bases and J by 10 bases, leaving 13 bases between them. CDR3 amino acids: CASSLSGGPYEQFF. The CDR3 DNA follows: TGTGCCAGCAGTTTATCGGGGGGGCCTTACGAGCAGTTCTTC.

V is TRBV9 and J is TRBJ1-2, with 10 positions matching TRBD1. The V gene end was trimmed by 2 bases and the J gene end by 5 bases; junction bases not matched to a gene: 12. The CDR3 spans 17 residues. The germline V gene encodes CDR1 SGDLS and CDR2 YYNGEE. The CDR3 region is CASSVRDRGLLNYGYTF. In DNA form, the CDR3 reads TGTGCCAGCAGCGTGAGGGACAGGGGTTTGTTGAATTATGGCTACACCTTC. The full variable domain, with the rest looked up from reference TRBV9 and TRBJ1-2, is DSGVTQTPKHLITATGQRVTLRCSPRSGDLSVYWYQQSLDQGLQFLIQYYNGEERAKGNILERFSAQQFPDLHSELNLSSLELGDSALYFCASSVRDRGLLNYGYTFGSGTRLTVV.

This rearrangement joins TRBV30 to TRBJ1-1; possible D gene TRBD1, 6 bases. Trimming removed 4 bases from V and 0 bases from J, with 15 bases in between. Germline-derived CDR1 and CDR2 are GTSNPN and SVGIG (reference sequence). The CDR3 length is 15 residues. The CDR3 region is CAWIGGKAMNTEAFF. In DNA, the CDR3 is TGTGCCTGGATAGGGGGTAAGGCCATGAACACTGAAGCTTTCTTT.

The chain carries TRBV14 and TRBJ1-6; 8 nucleotides match TRBD1. The length of the CDR3 is 15 residues. Trimming at V came to 2 bases and at J to 10 bases, leaving 7 bases not matched to a gene. Germline CDR1 SGHDN, CDR2 FVKESK. CDR3 DNA sequence: TGTGCCAGCAGCCAAAGGACAGGGATGGGGTCACCCCTCCACTTT. Protein: CASSQRTGMGSPLHF. Based on the CDR3 plus reference TRBV14 and TRBJ1-6, the full variable domain is EAGVTQFPSHSVIEKGQTVTLRCDPISGHDNLYWYRRVMGKEIKFLLHFVKESKQDESGMPNNRFLAERTGGTYSTLKVQPAELEDSGVYFCASSQRTGMGSPLHFGNGTRLTVT.

This sequence joins TRBV9 and TRBJ2-3, with 14 nucleotides matching TRBD2. V shed 2 bases, J shed 7 bases, and the junction held 3 bases outside the gene matches. The length of the CDR3 is 15 residues. Germline loops: CDR1 SGDLS, CDR2 YYNGEE. CDR3 residues: CASSVGTSGGNTQYF. Written as DNA, the CDR3 is TGTGCCAGCAGCGTCGGGACTAGCGGGGGAAATACGCAGTATTTT.

V usage is TRBV11-3 and J usage is TRBJ2-1; 8 bases are shared with TRBD1. This CDR3 has 15 amino acids. The germline CDR1 and CDR2 sequences are SGHNT and YENEEA. With 5 bases clipped from V and 5 bases from J, the junction kept 8 bases outside the gene matches. The DNA of the CDR3 is TGTGCCAGCAGCCCTGGACAGGGCCCCCACAATGAGCAGTTCTTC. It specifies CASSPGQGPHNEQFF.

In its sample, this clone was seen a few times. The CDR3 sequence: CASSWAGSMNTEAFF. DNA for the CDR3: TGCGCCAGCAGCTGGGCAGGGTCAATGAACACTGAAGCTTTCTTT. The chain combines TRBV5-1 with TRBJ1-1; TRBD1 might be the D (5 bases). This CDR3 contains 15 residues. Germline V gene sequence: CDR1 SGHRS, CDR2 YFSETQ. With 3 bases removed from V and 0 bases from J, the gap between germline ends came to 12 bases.

This clone was picked up one time. The chain uses TRBV5-6 and TRBJ2-3; 10 bases fit TRBD2. V trimming: 0 bases; J trimming: 6 bases; junction bases outside the gene matches: 13. Germline CDR1 and CDR2: SGHDT and YYEEEE. This CDR3 contains 18 residues. The CDR3 loop is CASSLVASGGPGPDTQYF. CDR3 nucleotide sequence: TGTGCCAGCAGCTTGGTCGCTAGCGGGGGCCCAGGTCCTGATACGCAGTATTTT.

The V and J genes are TRBV6-5 and TRBJ2-1; no clear D. The CDR3 consists of 13 residues. Germline V gene sequence: CDR1 MNHEY, CDR2 SVGAGI. V lost 2 bases to trimming and J lost 5 bases, with 7 bases between them. CDR3: CASSYTRDNEQFF. CDR3 sequence (DNA): TGTGCCAGCAGTTACACCCGGGACAATGAGCAGTTCTTC.

This chain connects TRBV10-3 to TRBJ2-5, with D perhaps TRBD2 (5 bases). The V end lost 0 bases, the J end lost 4 bases, and 9 bases lay between the germline ends. Germline V lookup: CDR1 ENHRY, CDR2 SYGVKD. This CDR3 region has 14 residues. The DNA for the CDR3 is TGTGCCATCAGTGAGTCGTATAGCGTAGAGACCCAGTACTTC. Translated, it gives CAISESYSVETQYF.

The V and J genes are TRBV15 and TRBJ2-7, with 9 bases identical to TRBD1. With V trimmed by 3 bases and J by 2 bases, 2 bases remained unmatched. The germline gives CDR1 LNHNV, CDR2 YYDKDF (reference sequence). The CDR3 extends over 14 amino acids. The chain's CDR3 is CATSSRQGAYEQYF. Written as DNA, the CDR3 is TGTGCCACCAGCAGCAGACAGGGGGCCTACGAGCAGTACTTC.

The chain links TRBV5-4 to TRBJ2-3; 8 bases agree with TRBD2. V was clipped by 9 bases and J by 5 bases; unmatched bases: 8. This CDR3 region has 13 residues. CDR1 and CDR2 from the germline V gene are SGHNT and YYREEE (reference sequence). The CDR3, as DNA: TGTGCCACCACGGGGGGGCCCCAAGATACGCAGTATTTT. This encodes CATTGGPQDTQYF.

V is TRBV25-1 and J is TRBJ1-4; D remains unclear. Trimming took 3 bases from V and 10 from J, leaving 18 bases between them. The CDR3 spans 15 residues. Germline lookup yields CDR1 MGHDK and CDR2 SYGVNS. CDR3 DNA: TGTGCCAGCAGTGATCCGGGATCCCGATCGGGAAAACTGTTTTTT. Translation: CASSDPGSRSGKLFF.

The chain links TRBV12-3 or TRBV12-4 to TRBJ2-5, with 7 bases identical to TRBD2. J lost 10 bases, V lost 4 bases, and 9 bases had no gene match. The CDR3 covers 13 residues. The DNA for the CDR3 is TGTGCCAGCAGTTCGGTTCCGACGGGGGGCCAGTACTTC. It yields the protein CASSSVPTGGQYF.

The CDR3 region has the DNA TGCGCCAGCAGCCAATTCGGTAACACAGGGGGCACTGAAGCTTTCTTT. Translating gives CASSQFGNTGGTEAFF. The J gene is TRBJ1-1, the V gene TRBV4-1; TRBD1 aligns across 8 bases. Per the germline V gene, CDR1 is MGHRA and CDR2 is YSYEKL. With V trimmed by 2 bases and J by 4 bases, 9 bases remained unmatched. The CDR3 is made up of 16 amino acids.

The chain is built from TRBV5-1 and TRBJ2-3; perhaps TRBD2 as D (5 bases). CDR3 size: 15 residues. Looked up from germline, CDR1 is SGHRS and CDR2 is YFSETQ. V lost 0 bases and J 3 bases, leaving 11 bases between the germline ends. The DNA for the CDR3 is TGCGCCAGCAGCTTGGCCAGCGGTAGGACAGATACGCAGTATTTT. This sequence encodes CASSLASGRTDTQYF. The full variable domain, rest sourced from reference TRBV5-1 and TRBJ2-3, is KAGVTQTPRYLIKTRGQQVTLSCSPISGHRSVSWYQQTPGQGLQFLFEYFSETQRNKGNFPGRFSGRQFSNSRSEMNVSTLELGDSALYLCASSLASGRTDTQYFGPGTRLTVL.

The chain recombines TRBV24-1 with TRBJ2-6; 9 bases agree with TRBD2. The junction had 12 bases not matched to a gene; V was cut back by 4 bases and J by 3 bases. In germline, CDR1 is KGHDR, CDR2 SFDVKD. The CDR3 has 19 residues. The CDR3 protein is CATSDVSGGSGVGANVLTF. CDR3 DNA sequence: TGTGCCACCAGTGACGTTAGCGGGGGCTCCGGGGTTGGGGCCAACGTCCTGACTTTC.

This clone was observed a handful of times. The chain carries TRBV7-3 and TRBJ2-2; D perhaps matches TRBD1 (5 bases). Germline-derived CDR1 and CDR2 are SGHTA and FQGTGA. With 5 bases removed from V and 4 bases from J, the gap between germline ends came to 11 bases. The CDR3 is 14 amino acids. The DNA for the CDR3 is TGTGCCAGCAGCCCAGGACACTCCACCGGGGAGCTGTTTTTT. Residues: CASSPGHSTGELFF.

The chain has TRBV6-5 and TRBJ2-5, with D perhaps matching TRBD1 (6 bases). Trimming took 6 bases from V and 0 from J, leaving 11 bases between them. Germline V gives CDR1 MNHEY, CDR2 SVGAGI. The CDR3 loop spans 14 amino acids. CDR3 amino acids: CASSSTGYQETQYF. The CDR3 DNA is TGTGCCAGCAGCTCTACAGGGTACCAAGAGACCCAGTACTTC.